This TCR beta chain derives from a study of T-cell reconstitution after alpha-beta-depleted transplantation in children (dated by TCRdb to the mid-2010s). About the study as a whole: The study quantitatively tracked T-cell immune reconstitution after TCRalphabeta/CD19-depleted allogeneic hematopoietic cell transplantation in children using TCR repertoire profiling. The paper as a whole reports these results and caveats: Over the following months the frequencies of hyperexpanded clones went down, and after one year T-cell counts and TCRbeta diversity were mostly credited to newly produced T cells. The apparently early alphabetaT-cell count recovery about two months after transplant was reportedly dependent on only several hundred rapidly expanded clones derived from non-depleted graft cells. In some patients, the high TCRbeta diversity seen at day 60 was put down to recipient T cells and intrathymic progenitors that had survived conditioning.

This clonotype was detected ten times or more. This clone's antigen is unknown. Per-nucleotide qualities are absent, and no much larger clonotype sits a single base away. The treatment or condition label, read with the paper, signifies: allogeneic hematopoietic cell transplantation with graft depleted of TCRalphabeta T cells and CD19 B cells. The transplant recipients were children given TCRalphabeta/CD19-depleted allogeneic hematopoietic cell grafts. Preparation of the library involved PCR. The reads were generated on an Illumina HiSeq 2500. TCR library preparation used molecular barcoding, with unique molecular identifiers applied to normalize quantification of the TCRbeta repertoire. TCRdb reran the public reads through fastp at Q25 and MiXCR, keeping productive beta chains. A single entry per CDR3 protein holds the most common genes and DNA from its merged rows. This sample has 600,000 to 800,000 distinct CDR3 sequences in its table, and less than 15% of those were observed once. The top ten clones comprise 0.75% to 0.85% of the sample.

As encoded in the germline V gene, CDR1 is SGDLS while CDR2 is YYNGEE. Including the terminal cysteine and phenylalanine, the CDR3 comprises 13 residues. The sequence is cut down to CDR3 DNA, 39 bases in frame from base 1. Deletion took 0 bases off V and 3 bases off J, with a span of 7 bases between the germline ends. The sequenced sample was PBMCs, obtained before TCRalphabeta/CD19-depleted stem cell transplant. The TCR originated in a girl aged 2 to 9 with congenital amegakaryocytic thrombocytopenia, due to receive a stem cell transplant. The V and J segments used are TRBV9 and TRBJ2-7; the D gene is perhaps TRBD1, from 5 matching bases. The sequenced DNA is TGTGCCAGCAGCGTAGACGACAGCTACGAGCAGTACTTC. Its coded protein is CASSVDDSYEQYF. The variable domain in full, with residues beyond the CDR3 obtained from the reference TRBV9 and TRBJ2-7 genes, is DSGVTQTPKHLITATGQRVTLRCSPRSGDLSVYWYQQSLDQGLQFLIQYYNGEERAKGNILERFSAQQFPDLHSELNLSSLELGDSALYFCASSVDDSYEQYFGPGTRLTVT.